What follows describes a single TCR beta chain. The repertoire was sequenced with immunoSEQ multiplex PCR; TCRdb's copy has only in-frame clones and lacks some. The sample comprises under 75,000 clones, more than 60% of which are singletons, and around 20% rests with the top ten. V was clipped by 1 base and J by 2 bases, with 11 bases between them. The CDR3 runs 14 residues. Germline V CDR1 and CDR2: GTSNPN, SVGIG (reference sequence). This sample was included in a study of blood T cell repertoires in COVID-19. The genes are TRBV30 and TRBJ1-1; D is possibly TRBD1 (5 bases). Sequenced: peripheral blood. The clonotype comes from a man in his sixties with acute or convalescent COVID-19. In nucleotides, the CDR3 is TGTGCCTGGAGTGGTTTCAGGGCTAACACTGAAGCTTTCTTT. It translates to CAWSGFRANTEAFF.